The T cell receptor (beta chain) described here comes from a study of shared clonotypes between healthy human individuals. The protocol was immunoSEQ multiplex PCR, while the TCRdb copy is restricted to in-frame clones and leaves out a portion. The table lists approximately 500,000 clones, about 96% of them singletons. The study's findings and limits: Rarefaction analysis demonstrated incomplete sorted-subset sequencing notwithstanding large depth.

Per the germline V gene, CDR1 is MNHNS and CDR2 is SASEGT. Trimming removed 3 bases from V and 4 bases from J; junction bases left unmatched: 13. CDR3 length equals 17 residues. About this clone itself: Its matching antigen is unknown.

The sample taken for sequencing was naive CD4+ T cells sorted from blood. Subset defined: CD45RA+ positively selected. The gene calls are TRBV6-1 and TRBJ2-7; 9 bases line up with TRBD2. The receptor was isolated from a woman aged 25 to 39 in good health. Written as DNA, the CDR3 is TGTGCCAGCAGTGAGATTAGCGGGAGATCTGTTAGTTACGAGCAGTACTTC. It yields the protein CASSEISGRSVSYEQYF.